This T cell receptor (beta chain) was obtained from a study of T cells in Graves' hyperthyroidism and ophthalmopathy. Study conclusions and caveats: Ophthalmopathy was model-predicted a median approximately 6.4 months pre-onset.

This clonotype was picked up a small number of times. The antigen is unknown. Researchers took RNA transcripts and amplified the TCR beta CDR3 regions from them. HTBI primers were the set used in a first-round RT-PCR of the TCR CDR3. MiXCR, run by TCRdb on the multiplex PCR reads, gives a single entry per CDR3 protein. The top ten clones hold 29% of a sample with around 500,000 distinct CDR3 sequences, about 16% of them seen once. This receptor was taken from a woman in her twenties or thirties with Graves' ophthalmopathy. Sequencing used blood.

CDR3: CASSREAGGYNEQFF. In DNA, the CDR3 is TGTGCCAGCTCACGGGAGGCAGGGGGGTACAATGAGCAGTTCTTC. The V and J genes are TRBV18 and TRBJ2-1, with D possibly being TRBD1 (7 bases). Per the germline V gene, CDR1 is KGHSH and CDR2 is LQKENI. V lost 4 bases and J lost 4, with 14 bases in between. The CDR3 extends over 15 amino acids.